The clone carrying this TCR beta chain showed up many times. These data come from a study of T-cell memory formation after mild COVID-19. 5'RACE, which relied on constant-segment primers, yielded TCR alpha and TCR beta cDNA libraries carrying sample barcodes and UMIs. TCRdb processed the 5' RACE reads anew with MiXCR; each CDR3 protein has one entry. Among about 270,000 distinct CDR3 sequences listed, approximately 18% were seen once. Germline V gene data show CDR1 as SGHRS and CDR2 as YFSETQ. The V end lost 0 bases, the J end lost 5 bases, and 12 bases lay between the germline ends. The CDR3 runs 15 residues.

The TCR was taken from a man between 18 and 29 years old who had mild COVID-19 (a few samples of this study predate the infection). Cell type and time point are not known. The sample consisted of PBMCs or a T cell subset sorted from them (not recorded which). V is TRBV5-1 and J is TRBJ2-1; D is uncertain. DNA of the CDR3: TGCGCCAGCAGCTTGGCCGTAGGTCTGAACAATGAGCAGTTCTTC. It codes for CASSLAVGLNNEQFF.